The rows below give T cell receptor beta chains drawn from one sample of a study of control samples from healthy donors and cancer patients. Generated by immunoSEQ multiplex PCR, the TCRdb table keeps only in-frame clones and is missing some. The profile shows about 92,000 clones, almost 85% of them singletons. The sequenced material came from blood. These receptors were taken from a woman between 55 and 75 years old in good health. Both conserved end residues are part of each CDR3. Fields, in order: clone size, J gene, V gene, D gene, CDR3 protein, CDR3 DNA. The D gene is left open where the match is weak. A row's size may be missing; if present it is once, few, many or a size class.

clone size: -
J gene: TRBJ1-1
V gene: TRBV10-2
D gene: -
CDR3 protein: CASMGARNTEAFF
CDR3 DNA: TGCGCCAGCATGGGGGCGCGGAACACTGAAGCTTTCTTT

clone size: -
J gene: TRBJ1-1
V gene: TRBV7-6
D gene: -
CDR3 protein: CASSLGTNSNTEAFF
CDR3 DNA: TGTGCCAGCAGCTTAGGGACAAACTCGAACACTGAAGCTTTCTTT

clone size: once
J gene: TRBJ1-2
V gene: TRBV2
D gene: -
CDR3 protein: CASSGTGNYGYTF
CDR3 DNA: TGTGCCAGCAGCGGCACCGGTAACTATGGCTACACCTTC

clone size: -
J gene: TRBJ2-1
V gene: TRBV6-6
D gene: -
CDR3 protein: CASSYQNNEQFF
CDR3 DNA: TGTGCCAGCAGTTACCAGAACAATGAGCAGTTCTTC

clone size: -
J gene: TRBJ1-3
V gene: TRBV3-1/TRBV3-2
D gene: -
CDR3 protein: CASSGGALSGNTIYF
CDR3 DNA: TGTGCCAGCAGCGGGGGGGCCCTCTCTGGAAACACCATATATTTT

clone size: -
J gene: TRBJ2-7
V gene: TRBV4-1
D gene: TRBD2
CDR3 protein: CASSQEAGITSGNYEQYF
CDR3 DNA: TGCGCCAGCAGCCAAGAGGCCGGTATAACTAGCGGGAACTACGAGCAGTACTTC

clone size: -
J gene: TRBJ2-3
V gene: TRBV7-9
D gene: -
CDR3 protein: CASSRTDTQYF
CDR3 DNA: TGTGCCAGCAGCCGGACAGATACGCAGTATTTT

clone size: -
J gene: TRBJ2-6
V gene: TRBV5-8
D gene: -
CDR3 protein: CASSPINGANVLTF
CDR3 DNA: TGTGCCAGCAGCCCGATAAATGGGGCCAACGTCCTGACTTTC

clone size: -
J gene: TRBJ1-5
V gene: TRBV7-2
D gene: -
CDR3 protein: CASSPLWGRRQPQHF
CDR3 DNA: TGTGCCAGCAGCCCCCTGTGGGGGCGAAGGCAGCCCCAGCATTTT

clone size: few
J gene: TRBJ2-7
V gene: TRBV4-3
D gene: TRBD1
CDR3 protein: CASSQEAGGWTGGGEQYF
CDR3 DNA: TGCGCCAGCAGCCAAGAGGCGGGAGGTTGGACAGGGGGAGGCGAGCAGTACTTC

clone size: -
J gene: TRBJ1-5
V gene: TRBV23-1
D gene: TRBD1
CDR3 protein: CASSHPFRQGSDPLCSNQPQHF
CDR3 DNA: TGCGCCAGCAGTCACCCCTTCCGACAGGGATCGGACCCACTGTGTAGCAATCAGCCCCAGCATTTT

clone size: -
J gene: TRBJ1-5
V gene: TRBV9
D gene: TRBD1
CDR3 protein: CASSRSTGEGVPQHF
CDR3 DNA: TGTGCCAGCAGCAGATCGACAGGGGAAGGGGTGCCCCAGCATTTT

clone size: -
J gene: TRBJ2-3
V gene: TRBV24-1
D gene: TRBD1
CDR3 protein: CATSDPGQGPDTQYF
CDR3 DNA: TGTGCCACCAGTGATCCCGGACAGGGGCCAGATACGCAGTATTTT

clone size: -
J gene: TRBJ1-5
V gene: TRBV28
D gene: -
CDR3 protein: CASSSERGSQPQHF
CDR3 DNA: TGTGCCAGCAGCTCCGAGCGCGGCAGTCAGCCCCAGCATTTT

clone size: -
J gene: TRBJ2-2
V gene: TRBV10-1
D gene: -
CDR3 protein: CASSDGGTNTGELFF
CDR3 DNA: TGCGCCAGCAGTGATGGAGGGACGAACACCGGGGAGCTGTTTTTT

clone size: -
J gene: TRBJ2-5
V gene: TRBV7-6
D gene: -
CDR3 protein: CASSPRPETQYF
CDR3 DNA: TGTGCCAGCAGCCCCCGGCCGGAGACCCAGTACTTC

clone size: -
J gene: TRBJ1-2
V gene: TRBV5-1
D gene: -
CDR3 protein: CASSPDGQTPNYGYTF
CDR3 DNA: TGCGCCAGCAGCCCGGATGGGCAGACGCCTAACTATGGCTACACCTTC

clone size: -
J gene: TRBJ2-7
V gene: TRBV7-2
D gene: TRBD2
CDR3 protein: CASSQRLAGNSEQYF
CDR3 DNA: TGTGCCAGCAGCCAAAGACTAGCGGGAAACTCCGAGCAGTACTTC

clone size: -
J gene: TRBJ2-2
V gene: TRBV11-2
D gene: TRBD2
CDR3 protein: CASSYRGGSPNTGELFF
CDR3 DNA: TGTGCCAGCAGCTATCGCGGGGGGTCGCCGAACACCGGGGAGCTGTTTTTT

clone size: -
J gene: TRBJ2-1
V gene: TRBV19
D gene: TRBD2
CDR3 protein: CASSIGGLAGGAEQFF
CDR3 DNA: TGTGCCAGTAGTATAGGGGGACTAGCGGGAGGAGCTGAGCAGTTCTTC

clone size: -
J gene: TRBJ1-4
V gene: TRBV7-9
D gene: TRBD1
CDR3 protein: CASSLAGTGPNEKLFF
CDR3 DNA: TGTGCCAGCAGCTTAGCCGGGACAGGGCCAAATGAAAAACTGTTTTTT

clone size: few
J gene: TRBJ1-4
V gene: TRBV6-5
D gene: TRBD1
CDR3 protein: CASSYSRSGGGEKLFF
CDR3 DNA: TGTGCCAGCAGTTACTCTAGGTCAGGGGGAGGTGAAAAACTGTTTTTT

clone size: -
J gene: TRBJ1-2
V gene: TRBV29-1
D gene: -
CDR3 protein: CSAGGDIHGGYTF
CDR3 DNA: TGCAGCGCGGGGGGGGACATCCATGGTGGCTACACCTTC

clone size: -
J gene: TRBJ1-5
V gene: TRBV7-9
D gene: -
CDR3 protein: CASSPYNLNQPQHF
CDR3 DNA: TGTGCCAGCAGCCCCTATAACCTCAATCAGCCCCAGCATTTT

clone size: few
J gene: TRBJ2-1
V gene: TRBV18
D gene: -
CDR3 protein: CASSRGRANEQFF
CDR3 DNA: TGTGCCAGCTCACGAGGTAGGGCCAATGAGCAGTTCTTC

clone size: -
J gene: TRBJ2-1
V gene: TRBV6-6
D gene: -
CDR3 protein: CASSYQSSYNEQFF
CDR3 DNA: TGTGCCAGCAGTTACCAGAGCTCCTACAATGAGCAGTTCTTC

clone size: few
J gene: TRBJ1-1
V gene: TRBV9
D gene: -
CDR3 protein: CASSPLTGNTEAFF
CDR3 DNA: TGTGCCAGCAGCCCCCTGACAGGGAACACTGAAGCTTTCTTT

clone size: -
J gene: TRBJ2-1
V gene: TRBV4-3
D gene: TRBD2
CDR3 protein: CASSRLAGGGNEQFF
CDR3 DNA: TGCGCCAGCAGCCGTCTAGCGGGGGGGGGCAATGAGCAGTTCTTC

clone size: -
J gene: TRBJ2-1
V gene: TRBV7-2
D gene: -
CDR3 protein: CASSPTSFYYNEQFF
CDR3 DNA: TGTGCCAGCAGCCCGACTTCATTTTACTACAATGAGCAGTTCTTC

clone size: once
J gene: TRBJ1-2
V gene: TRBV4-2
D gene: -
CDR3 protein: CASSQDLVGVGYTF
CDR3 DNA: TGTGCCAGCAGCCAAGATCTTGTTGGGGTCGGCTACACCTTC

clone size: -
J gene: TRBJ1-5
V gene: TRBV2
D gene: -
CDR3 protein: CASRGSGQPQHF
CDR3 DNA: TGTGCCAGCCGTGGGTCTGGACAGCCCCAGCATTTT

clone size: -
J gene: TRBJ2-7
V gene: TRBV5-6
D gene: -
CDR3 protein: CASSLGVGLSSYEQYF
CDR3 DNA: TGTGCCAGCAGCTTGGGGGTAGGGCTGAGCTCCTACGAGCAGTACTTC

clone size: -
J gene: TRBJ2-7
V gene: TRBV2
D gene: -
CDR3 protein: CASSDNSEQQYF
CDR3 DNA: TGTGCCAGCAGTGATAATTCGGAGCAGCAGTACTTC

clone size: -
J gene: TRBJ2-1
V gene: TRBV5-1
D gene: TRBD1
CDR3 protein: CASSAQGAPGNEQFF
CDR3 DNA: TGCGCCAGCAGCGCACAGGGGGCGCCTGGCAATGAGCAGTTCTTC

clone size: -
J gene: TRBJ2-2
V gene: TRBV20-1
D gene: -
CDR3 protein: CSASLGFSGELFF
CDR3 DNA: TGCAGTGCTAGTCTGGGGTTCTCCGGGGAGCTGTTTTTT

clone size: -
J gene: TRBJ2-2
V gene: TRBV4-1
D gene: -
CDR3 protein: CASSHPGVGELFF
CDR3 DNA: TGCGCCAGCAGCCACCCGGGGGTCGGGGAGCTGTTTTTT

clone size: -
J gene: TRBJ1-1
V gene: TRBV6-5
D gene: -
CDR3 protein: CASGGRARNTEAFF
CDR3 DNA: TGTGCCAGCGGCGGCAGGGCTCGGAACACTGAAGCTTTCTTT

clone size: -
J gene: TRBJ2-1
V gene: TRBV5-1
D gene: -
CDR3 protein: CASSRNTGERELRAGEQFF
CDR3 DNA: TGCGCCAGCAGCCGAAATACAGGGGAGAGGGAGCTGCGGGCGGGAGAGCAGTTCTTC

clone size: -
J gene: TRBJ1-4
V gene: TRBV27
D gene: -
CDR3 protein: CASSLSWARGNEKLFF
CDR3 DNA: TGTGCCAGCAGTTTATCGTGGGCCAGGGGTAATGAAAAACTGTTTTTT

clone size: -
J gene: TRBJ1-3
V gene: TRBV6-1
D gene: -
CDR3 protein: CASSETGRGNTIYF
CDR3 DNA: TGTGCCAGCAGTGAAACAGGGCGAGGAAACACCATATATTTT